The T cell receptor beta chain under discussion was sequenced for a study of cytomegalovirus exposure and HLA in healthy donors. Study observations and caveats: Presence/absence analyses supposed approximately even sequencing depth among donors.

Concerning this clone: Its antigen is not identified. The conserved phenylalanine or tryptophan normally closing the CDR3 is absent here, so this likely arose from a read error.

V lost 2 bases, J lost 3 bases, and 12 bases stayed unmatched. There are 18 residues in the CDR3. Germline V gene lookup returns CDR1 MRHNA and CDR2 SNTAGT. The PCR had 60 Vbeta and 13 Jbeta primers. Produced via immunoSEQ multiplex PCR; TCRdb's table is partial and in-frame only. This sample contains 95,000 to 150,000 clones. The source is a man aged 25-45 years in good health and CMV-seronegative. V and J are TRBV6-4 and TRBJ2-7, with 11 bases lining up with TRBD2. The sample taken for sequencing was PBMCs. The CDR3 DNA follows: TGTGCCAGCAGTGACCAAAAAGGTCCGGGACTAGCGGACTACGAGCAGTACTCC. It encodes CASSDQKGPGLADYEQYS.